Presented here are 24 T cell receptor beta chains from one specimen sequenced in a study of blood T cell repertoires in COVID-19. Profiled with immunoSEQ multiplex PCR; TCRdb holds only in-frame clones, not every one. The table has 240,000 or so clones, approximately 86% seen once; the top ten hold roughly 3.1%. The sequencing sample was made of PBMCs or T cells enriched from blood (not recorded which). The receptors here all came from a woman between 40 and 55 years old with acute COVID-19.

This chain connects TRBV25-1 to TRBJ1-1; D not resolved. The V gene lost 1 base and the J gene lost 1 base, with 13 bases spanning the gap. The CDR3 length is 16 residues. Germline assignment: CDR1 MGHDK and CDR2 SYGVNS. The DNA for the CDR3 is TGTGCCAGCAGTGAATCGGGTCAACCCAGGAACACTGAAGCTTTCTTT. It specifies CASSESGQPRNTEAFF.

The rearrangement links TRBV7-9 to TRBJ1-6, with no clear D. This CDR3 has 14 amino acids. Germline-derived CDR1 and CDR2 are SEHNR and FQNEAQ (reference sequence). The germline V and J ends were trimmed by 5 bases and 10 bases, with 15 bases remaining between them. In DNA form, the CDR3 reads TGTGCCAGCAGCCCTGTGGAGGGTTGGTCACCCCTCCACTTT. Protein: CASSPVEGWSPLHF.

V is TRBV5-4 and J is TRBJ2-1; 8 bases line up with TRBD2. The CDR3 is 13 residues long. The germline V gene has CDR1 SGHNT and CDR2 YYREEE (reference sequence). Germline trimming cut 4 bases from V and 7 bases from J; bases unmatched to any gene: 4. DNA of the CDR3: TGTGCCAGCAGCATAAGCGGGAGAAATGAGCAGTTCTTC. It translates to CASSISGRNEQFF.

V is TRBV7-2 and J is TRBJ2-7; 8 bases line up with TRBD2. Looked up from germline, CDR1 is SGHTA and CDR2 is FQGNSA. The V and J ends lost 5 bases and 0 bases, in that order; junction bases with no gene match: 6. The CDR3 has 15 amino acids. CDR3 sequence: CASSKLADASYEQYF. The CDR3 DNA follows: TGTGCCAGCAGCAAACTAGCGGACGCCTCCTACGAGCAGTACTTC.

The chain recombines TRBV11-1 with TRBJ1-1, with 8 bases that match TRBD1. The CDR3 totals 14 residues. J was trimmed by 5 bases and V by 3 bases; bases with no gene match: 5. Germline CDR1 reads SGHAT; CDR2 reads FQDESV (reference sequence). The CDR3 DNA follows: TGTGCCAGCAGCTTCAAGACAGGGGCAACTGAAGCTTTCTTT. As protein: CASSFKTGATEAFF.

DNA for the CDR3: TGTGCCAGCAGCCAAGTCGCGGGTGGCGCCCCGGCAGGGGAGCTGTTTTTT. Translation: CASSQVAGGAPAGELFF. The chain couples TRBV4-2 to TRBJ2-2; tentative D call: TRBD2 (5 bases). Germline V gene sequence: CDR1 LGHNA, CDR2 YNFKEQ. This CDR3 contains 17 residues. V was shortened by 1 base and J by 8 bases, with 20 bases between the two germline ends.

The rearrangement links TRBV27 to TRBJ2-1; 8 positions match TRBD2. V trimming: 3 bases; J trimming: 5 bases; junction bases outside the gene matches: 9. The germline CDR1 and CDR2 sequences are MNHEY and SMNVEV (reference sequence). The CDR3 loop spans 16 amino acids. The CDR3: CASSFWSAGDHNEQFF. The CDR3 DNA is TGTGCCAGCAGTTTCTGGTCAGCGGGAGACCACAATGAGCAGTTCTTC.

This chain joins TRBV30 and TRBJ2-2; 9 bases align to TRBD2. Germline V gene lookup returns CDR1 GTSNPN and CDR2 SVGIG (reference sequence). Trimming at V came to 1 base and at J to 6 bases, leaving 3 bases not matched to a gene. The CDR3 extends over 14 amino acids. The CDR3 is CAWSGGRVPGELFF. The CDR3 nucleotides read TGTGCCTGGAGTGGCGGGAGGGTGCCCGGGGAGCTGTTTTTT.

The chain couples TRBV5-1 to TRBJ1-2; D gene unclear. Trimming took 0 bases from V and 6 from J, leaving 18 bases between them. This CDR3 has 16 residues. Germline V gene sequence: CDR1 SGHRS, CDR2 YFSETQ. CDR3 nucleotides: TGCGCCAGCAGCTTGGGAATCAGAGGTACCTCCCATGGCTACACCTTC. It encodes CASSLGIRGTSHGYTF.

This chain connects TRBV19 to TRBJ1-5; 10 bases align to TRBD1. Germline V gene lookup returns CDR1 LNHDA and CDR2 SQIVND (reference sequence). Losses at the gene ends were 7 bases for V and 2 bases for J; bases not matched to a gene: 14. CDR3 size: 18 residues. The CDR3 reads CASKRGTGAYFGNQPQHF. CDR3 in DNA: TGTGCCAGTAAAAGAGGGACAGGGGCCTATTTTGGCAATCAGCCCCAGCATTTT.

The table lists this clone with a few counts. The genes are TRBV5-1 and TRBJ2-1; a possible D gene is TRBD2 (6 bases). The ends were cut back, 0 bases at V and 8 bases at J, with 15 bases in the middle. The CDR3 loop spans 15 amino acids. The germline V gene encodes CDR1 SGHRS and CDR2 YFSETQ. CDR3 sequence: CASSLELATVDEQFF. The CDR3 nucleotides read TGCGCCAGCAGCTTGGAACTAGCCACCGTCGATGAGCAGTTCTTC.

This chain connects TRBV5-1 to TRBJ1-4, with 9 nucleotides matching TRBD1. J lost 4 bases, V lost 4 bases, and 2 bases had no gene match. Per germline, CDR1 SGHRS and CDR2 YFSETQ. The CDR3 loop spans 14 amino acids. CDR3 protein: CASSPGQGNEKLFF. CDR3 DNA: TGCGCCAGCAGCCCGGGACAGGGTAATGAAAAACTGTTTTTT.

This rearrangement joins TRBV4-2 to TRBJ2-7; 8 nucleotides agree with TRBD2. The trim removed 6 bases at V and 0 bases at J, leaving 7 bases unmatched. From germline, CDR1 is LGHNA and CDR2 YNFKEQ. This CDR3 has 15 amino acids. The DNA for the CDR3 is TGTGCCAGCAGTATGGAGCGGGAGCTCTCCTACGAGCAGTACTTC. It specifies CASSMERELSYEQYF.

This clone has only one observation. J is TRBJ1-3 and V is TRBV19, with 8 bases fitting TRBD1. CDR3 length equals 12 residues. J lost 7 bases, V lost 7 bases, and 3 bases had no gene match. CDR1 and CDR2 from the germline V gene are LNHDA and SQIVND (reference sequence). The CDR3 nucleotides read TGTGCCAGTACCTGGACAGGGAACACCATATATTTT. Its protein product is CASTWTGNTIYF.

The V call is TRBV3-1 (or the pseudogene TRBV3-2), the J call TRBJ2-7, with TRBD2 as a possible D gene (6 bases). This CDR3 has 16 residues. Trimming removed 2 bases from V and 5 bases from J, with 19 bases in between. Germline lookup yields CDR1 LGHDT and CDR2 YNNKEL (reference sequence). The CDR3 is CASSQRILGGGNEQYF. In nucleotides, the CDR3 is TGTGCCAGCAGCCAACGAATCTTGGGGGGTGGCAACGAGCAGTACTTC.

CDR3 amino acids: CASSQAGQGVWDEQFF. CDR3 in DNA: TGTGCCAGCAGCCAAGCCGGACAGGGGGTCTGGGATGAGCAGTTCTTC. The V gene is TRBV14, the J gene TRBJ2-1; 10 bases align to TRBD1. The CDR3 spans 16 residues. V gave up 1 base and J gave up 8 bases; unmatched junction bases: 8. The germline V gene has CDR1 SGHDN and CDR2 FVKESK.

This rearrangement joins TRBV18 to TRBJ2-2; 9 bases match TRBD1. Germline trimming cut 2 bases from V and 6 bases from J; bases unmatched to any gene: 13. The CDR3 contains 18 residues. The germline V gene encodes CDR1 KGHSH and CDR2 LQKENI. The DNA for the CDR3 is TGTGCCAGCTCACCAAGGGTAAAAAGGACAGGGGATCCCGGGGAGCTGTTTTTT. Translation: CASSPRVKRTGDPGELFF.

The chain joins TRBV7-8 to TRBJ2-7, with 11 bases matching TRBD2. Germline CDR1 and CDR2: SGHVS and FQNEAQ. The trim removed 2 bases at V and 3 bases at J, leaving 0 bases unmatched. The CDR3 contains 14 residues. This chain's CDR3 is CASSLLAGGYEQYF. The CDR3 nucleotides read TGTGCCAGCAGCTTACTAGCGGGAGGCTACGAGCAGTACTTC.

This chain uses TRBV3-1 (or the pseudogene TRBV3-2) with TRBJ1-6, with 10 bases lining up with TRBD1. CDR1 and CDR2 from the germline V gene are LGHDT and YNNKEL (reference sequence). Germline trimming cut 4 bases from V and 5 bases from J; bases unmatched to any gene: 2. The CDR3 sequence is 15 residues long. The CDR3 loop is CASSLGQGDNSPLHF. The DNA of the CDR3 is TGTGCCAGCAGCCTAGGACAGGGGGATAATTCACCCCTCCACTTT.

The rearrangement uses TRBV2 and TRBJ2-7, with unresolved D. V gave up 6 bases and J gave up 1 base, with 4 bases separating them. CDR1 is SNHLY, CDR2 FYNNEI, per germline. This CDR3 is built from 11 residues. The CDR3 DNA reads TGTGCCAGCAGCAGGTCCTACGAGCAGTACTTC. It specifies CASSRSYEQYF.

This rearrangement joins TRBV4-1 to TRBJ2-1, with TRBD2 as a possible D gene (6 bases). Trimming took off 0 bases at V and 5 bases at J, with 8 bases between the two ends. The germline gives CDR1 MGHRA, CDR2 YSYEKL. The CDR3 sequence is 14 residues long. The CDR3 DNA sequence: TGCGCCAGCAGCCAAGAGGGGGGAAACAATGAGCAGTTCTTC. This encodes CASSQEGGNNEQFF.

Only one count was recorded for this clone. This chain links TRBV7-8 with TRBJ2-7; 8 bases match TRBD1. Trimming removed 5 bases from V and 2 bases from J; junction bases left unmatched: 8. The CDR3 extends over 15 amino acids. The germline V gene has CDR1 SGHVS and CDR2 FQNEAQ. The chain's CDR3 is CASSPTGTGPYEQYF. The CDR3 DNA sequence: TGTGCCAGCAGCCCTACCGGGACAGGACCCTACGAGCAGTACTTC.

This sequence joins TRBV11-2 and TRBJ2-7; no definite D call. CDR1 SGHAT and CDR2 FQNNGV come from the germline V gene. CDR3 size: 14 residues. Trimming took 3 bases from V and 0 from J, leaving 9 bases between them. The CDR3 loop reads CASSLEINSYEQYF. As DNA, the CDR3 is TGTGCCAGCAGCTTGGAGATTAACTCCTACGAGCAGTACTTC.

In this sample, this clone turned up once. The V and J genes are TRBV6-5 and TRBJ1-1, with D hard to call. V was trimmed by 5 bases and J by 7 bases, leaving 11 bases between them. The germline V gene encodes CDR1 MNHEY and CDR2 SVGAGI. This CDR3 is built from 12 residues. CDR3 sequence reads: CASSTMGSEAFF. CDR3 DNA: TGTGCCAGCAGTACGATGGGGAGTGAAGCTTTCTTT.